The table lists the clone carrying this T cell receptor (beta chain) with a count of one. Per the study methods: Estimates of nucleated cell counts were drawn from the amplification of reference gene primers. Produced via immunoSEQ multiplex PCR; TCRdb's table is partial and in-frame only. V, J and clone size derive from that table, while D and trimming were established from the DNA sequence. Of about 84,000 clones in the sample, 80% to 90% were seen once. The record originates from a study of blood T cell repertoires in COVID-19. Study as a whole: COVID-19 samples collected from the United States, Italy and Spain covered acute and convalescent phases. The analysed material was cDNA or gDNA that came from T cells, B-cell-depleted T cells, or PBMCs.

This TCR came from a man at least 80 years old with active or convalescent COVID-19. Material: peripheral blood.

The chain's CDR3 is CASSYSGTAGSPLHF. The CDR3 bases are TGTGCCAGCAGTTACTCCGGGACAGCGGGTTCACCCCTCCACTTT. V is TRBV6-5 and J is TRBJ1-6, with 7 nucleotides matching TRBD1. The junction had 5 bases not matched to a gene; V was cut back by 0 bases and J by 9 bases. Per germline, CDR1 MNHEY and CDR2 SVGAGI. This CDR3 comprises 15 residues.